Sequencing of this T cell receptor (beta chain) was carried out in a study of blood T cells in healthy people across ages. Primed by a sample-barcoded 5' primer and a J-beta primer mix, a second PCR proceeded for about 7 to 12 cycles. TCRdb passed the 5' RACE reads through MiXCR, listing each CDR3 protein once. The sample consists of about 930,000 distinct CDR3 sequences, 25% to 35% of them appearing once. CDR3 length: 13 residues. Trimming at V came to 3 bases and at J to 8 bases, leaving 7 bases not matched to a gene. CDR1 is SGHNT and CDR2 is YYREEE in the germline V gene (reference sequence). The same specimen was also included in a second study, on T cells of mothers and their children. This second study says: Each mother yielded more than 9.5 million TCR beta CDR3 reads. Each child yielded a few million reads. Related mother-child pairs showed slightly, non-significantly higher overlap than unrelated pairs.

The sequence came from a woman in her thirties or forties in good health. Sequenced input: blood. This rearrangement joins TRBV5-4 to TRBJ1-2; 7 bases align to TRBD1. CDR3 DNA: TGTGCCAGCAGCTATGACAGGGCTCGAGGCTACACCTTC. This translates into CASSYDRARGYTF.